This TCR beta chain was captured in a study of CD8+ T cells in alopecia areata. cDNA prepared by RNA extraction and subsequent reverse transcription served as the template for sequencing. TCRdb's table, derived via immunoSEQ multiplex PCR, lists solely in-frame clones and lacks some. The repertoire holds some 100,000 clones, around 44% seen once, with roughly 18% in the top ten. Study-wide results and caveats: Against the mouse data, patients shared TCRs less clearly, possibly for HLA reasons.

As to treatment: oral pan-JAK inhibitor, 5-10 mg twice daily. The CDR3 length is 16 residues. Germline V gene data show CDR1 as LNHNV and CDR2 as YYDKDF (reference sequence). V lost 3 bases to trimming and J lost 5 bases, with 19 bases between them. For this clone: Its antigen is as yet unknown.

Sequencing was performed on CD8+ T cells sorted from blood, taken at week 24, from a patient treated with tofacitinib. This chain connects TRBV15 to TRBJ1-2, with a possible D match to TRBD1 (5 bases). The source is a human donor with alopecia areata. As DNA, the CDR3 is TGTGCCACCAGCAGTGAACCGGGACGGAGGGATTATGGCTACACCTTC. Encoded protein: CATSSEPGRRDYGYTF.